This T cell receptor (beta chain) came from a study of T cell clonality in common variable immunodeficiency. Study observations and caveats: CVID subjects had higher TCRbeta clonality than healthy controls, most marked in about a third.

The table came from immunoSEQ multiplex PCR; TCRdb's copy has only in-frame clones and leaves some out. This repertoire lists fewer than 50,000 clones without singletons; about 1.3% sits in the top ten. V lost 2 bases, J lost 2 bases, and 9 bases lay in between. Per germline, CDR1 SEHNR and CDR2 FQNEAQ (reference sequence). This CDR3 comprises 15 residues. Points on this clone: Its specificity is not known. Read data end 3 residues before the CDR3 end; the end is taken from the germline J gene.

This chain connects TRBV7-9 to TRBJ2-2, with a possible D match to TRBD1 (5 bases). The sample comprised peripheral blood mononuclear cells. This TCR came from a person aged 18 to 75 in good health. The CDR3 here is CASSLYGANTGELFF. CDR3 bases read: TGTGCCAGCAGCTTATATGGGGCAAACACCGGGGAG. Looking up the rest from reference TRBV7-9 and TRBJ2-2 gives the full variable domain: DTGVSQNPRHKITKRGQNVTFRCDPISEHNRLYWYRQTLGQGPEFLTYFQNEAQLEKSRLLSDRFSAERPKGSFSTLEIQRTEQGDSAMYLCASSLYGANTGELFFGEGSRLTVL.